This T cell receptor (beta chain) was sequenced during a study of T cell responses to AZD1222 COVID-19 vaccine. Looking at the study overall: Pooling of second doses given at about 4 or about 12 weeks was done. Study results and caveats: Among the donors, most were white British and more were female, and clonal diversity was possibly underestimated. After the peak T cell response, and only then, were repertoires sampled. Increases in Spike-specific TCR breadth and depth were seen after two AZD1222 doses.

The CDR3 consists of 12 residues. The V gene's germline CDR1 is SGHVS and CDR2 FQNEAQ. Trimming pared 3 bases from V and 4 bases from J, leaving 7 bases between. In the case of this clone: Its antigen is currently unknown.

Generated by immunoSEQ multiplex PCR, the TCRdb table keeps only in-frame clones and is missing some. The sample has 90,000 to 150,000 clones; 85% to 90% are singletons. This specimen was peripheral blood, taken on day 0 of AZD1222 vaccination. The rearrangement uses TRBV7-8 and TRBJ2-7; no reliable D call. This TCR was sampled from an adult in good health. The CDR3: CASSLSYYEQYF. For the CDR3, the DNA is TGTGCCAGCAGCTTGTCCTATTACGAGCAGTACTTC.